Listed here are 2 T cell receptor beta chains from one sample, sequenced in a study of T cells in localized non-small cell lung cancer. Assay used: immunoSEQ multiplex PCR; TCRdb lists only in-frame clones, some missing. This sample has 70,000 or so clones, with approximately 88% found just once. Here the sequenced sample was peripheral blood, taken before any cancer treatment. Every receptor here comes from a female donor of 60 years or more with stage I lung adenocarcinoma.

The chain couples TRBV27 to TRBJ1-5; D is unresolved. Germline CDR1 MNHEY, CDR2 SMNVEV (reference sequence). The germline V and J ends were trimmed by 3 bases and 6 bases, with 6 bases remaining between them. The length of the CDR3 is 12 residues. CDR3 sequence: CASSFYGQPQHF. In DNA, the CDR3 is TGTGCCAGCAGTTTCTATGGTCAGCCCCAGCATTTT.

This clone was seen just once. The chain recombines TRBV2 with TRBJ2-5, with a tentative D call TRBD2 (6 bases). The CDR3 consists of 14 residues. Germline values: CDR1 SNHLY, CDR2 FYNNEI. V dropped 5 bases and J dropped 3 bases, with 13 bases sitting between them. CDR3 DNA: TGTGCCAGCAGTTTTCGACTAGGGGAAGAGACCCAGTACTTC. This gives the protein CASSFRLGEETQYF.